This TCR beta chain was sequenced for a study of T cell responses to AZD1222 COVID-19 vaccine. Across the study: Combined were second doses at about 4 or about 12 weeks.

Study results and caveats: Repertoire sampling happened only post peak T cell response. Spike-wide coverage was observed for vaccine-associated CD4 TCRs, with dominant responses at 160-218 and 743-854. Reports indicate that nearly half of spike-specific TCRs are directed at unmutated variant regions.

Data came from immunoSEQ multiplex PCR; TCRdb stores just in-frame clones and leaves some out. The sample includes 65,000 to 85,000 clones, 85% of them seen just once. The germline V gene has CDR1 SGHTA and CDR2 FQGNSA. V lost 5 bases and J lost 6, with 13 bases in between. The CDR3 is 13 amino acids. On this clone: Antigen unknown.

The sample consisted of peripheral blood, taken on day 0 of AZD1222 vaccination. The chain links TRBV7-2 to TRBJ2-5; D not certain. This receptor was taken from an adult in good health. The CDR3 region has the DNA TGTGCCAGCAGCACTCGGACCCTCAAGACCCAGTACTTC. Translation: CASSTRTLKTQYF. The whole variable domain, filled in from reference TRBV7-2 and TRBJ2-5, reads GAGVSQSPSNKVTEKGKDVELRCDPISGHTALYWYRQSLGQGLEFLIYFQGNSAPDKSGLPSDRFSAERTGGSVSTLTIQRTQQEDSAVYLCASSTRTLKTQYFGPGTRLLVL.